The 5 T cell receptor beta chains presented below share a single source sample, sequenced in a study of cytomegalovirus exposure and HLA in healthy donors. The PCR contained 60 Vbeta and 13 Jbeta primers. The method was immunoSEQ multiplex PCR; TCRdb's version includes in-frame clones alone and lacks a portion of them. The sample includes approximately 150,000 clones, roughly four fifths seen only once; the top ten take approximately 13%. Sequenced input: PBMCs. Receptor source: a woman between 45 and 65 years old in good health and CMV-seronegative.

CDR3 in DNA: TGTGCCTGGAGTGAAACCGGGTTTTACAATGAGCAGTTCTTC. Residues: CAWSETGFYNEQFF. V gene TRBV30 combines with J gene TRBJ2-1, with D unresolved. V lost 1 base and J 4 bases, leaving 11 bases between the germline ends. Germline CDR1 and CDR2: GTSNPN and SVGIG (reference sequence). The CDR3 length is 14 residues.

The CDR3 DNA is TGTGCCAGCAGCCGCCGTGGATGGGATCCTAGCTCCTCCTACGAGCAGTACTTC. This encodes CASSRRGWDPSSSYEQYF. J is TRBJ2-7 and V is TRBV7-2; D possibly corresponds to TRBD2 (5 bases). This CDR3 spans 18 amino acids. Germline V gene sequence: CDR1 SGHTA, CDR2 FQGNSA. V was trimmed by 5 bases and J by 0 bases, leaving 23 bases between them.

The chain links TRBV10-1 to TRBJ2-7; a weak D match, TRBD2 (6 bases). This CDR3 has 14 residues. With 3 bases removed from V and 0 bases from J, the gap between germline ends came to 9 bases. Germline V gene lookup returns CDR1 WNHNN and CDR2 SYGVQD (reference sequence). The CDR3 bases are TGCGCCAGCAGTGACGGAGGGAGCTCCTACGAGCAGTACTTC. Its protein is CASSDGGSSYEQYF.

The chain combines TRBV11-2 with TRBJ2-7; 11 positions agree with TRBD1. This CDR3 is built from 14 residues. Germline V gene lookup returns CDR1 SGHAT and CDR2 FQNNGV. V shed 3 bases, J shed 7 bases, and the junction held 5 bases outside the gene matches. The CDR3 region is CASSFGQGADEQYF. The CDR3 DNA reads as TGTGCCAGCAGCTTCGGACAGGGGGCTGATGAGCAGTACTTC.

A single count supports this clone. The chain has TRBV9 and TRBJ2-7; no clear D. Deletions cut 3 bases from V and 0 bases from J, with 4 bases between. The germline CDR1 and CDR2 sequences are SGDLS and YYNGEE. The CDR3 consists of 12 residues. CDR3 DNA: TGTGCCAGCAGCGCAGACTCCTACGAGCAGTACTTC. It is translated as CASSADSYEQYF.